The present entry profiles one T cell receptor beta chain with its context. Its antigen remains unidentified. Sequenced by immunoSEQ multiplex PCR; TCRdb stores in-frame clones only, minus some. The sample consists of 200,000 or so clones, approximately 70% of them appearing once. This CDR3 is 8 amino acids long. Germline-derived CDR1 and CDR2 are GTSNPN and SVGIG (reference sequence). Deletions cut 5 bases from V and 10 bases from J, with 5 bases between. The sample comes from a study of cytotoxic CD8 clonotypes in ibrutinib-treated CLL. As for the study in general: A median 12 months of treatment, range 6 to 36, preceded the collection of response samples. Samples had a mean of around 230,000 productive templates and some 94,000 productive rearrangements. General observations from the study: Contraction or stability on treatment characterized the public clonotypes, which were uncommon.

The V call is TRBV30, the J call TRBJ1-1, with D tentatively TRBD1 (5 bases). The source material was PBMCs, sampled after 12 months of ibrutinib treatment. The source is a human donor with chronic lymphocytic leukemia. The CDR3 is CAWGGAFF. As DNA, the CDR3 is TGTGCCTGGGGGGGAGCTTTCTTT.